This T cell receptor (beta chain) was recovered during a study of response to subunit inactivated influenza vaccine. Whole-study results and caveats: Few additional T cells are recruited per seasonal influenza vaccination, authors suggested.

TCRdb re-analysed the RT-PCR reads in MiXCR, keeping a single row per CDR3 protein. The table records hundreds of thousands of distinct CDR3 sequences, 12% of them present only once. This clonotype was seen ten or more times. What it binds is not known. The CDR3 sequence is 11 residues long. CDR1 and CDR2 from the germline V gene are SGHDN and FVKESK. V lost 1 base to trimming and J lost 6 bases, with 0 bases between them. This material consisted of PBMCs from blood, taken on the day of vaccination. This sequence joins TRBV14 and TRBJ2-2; D uncertain. The origin of this receptor is a man between 45 and 60 years old who received an inactivated influenza vaccine. CDR3 DNA: TGTGCCAGCAGCCAAGCCGGGGAGCTGTTTTTT. Translated, it gives CASSQAGELFF.